This T cell receptor (beta chain) emerged from a study of shared clonotypes between healthy human individuals. Regarding this clone: Antigen: not known.

Per germline, CDR1 SGHRS and CDR2 YFSETQ. Trimming left V 0 bases short and J 7 bases short, with 13 bases between. This CDR3 has 15 residues. Data came from immunoSEQ multiplex PCR; TCRdb stores just in-frame clones and leaves some out. The table lists some 690,000 clones, roughly 88% of them singletons. Regarding the study as a whole: Relative to clonotypes present in all four donors, those not shared had lower generation probabilities.

The chain has TRBV5-1 and TRBJ1-4; possibly TRBD1 for D (5 bases). This TCR was sampled from a man between 18 and 35 years old in good health. Some clones in this sample may be carry-over from other donors' samples. Material for sequencing was memory CD8+ T cells from PBMCs. Subset specified: CD45RO+ cells pooled with CCR7-negative TemRA cells. The CDR3: CASSLGVGGSEKLFF. The CDR3 DNA is TGCGCCAGCAGCTTGGGTGTCGGGGGGAGTGAAAAACTGTTTTTT.